This is a list of T cell receptor beta chains from one sample in a study of regulatory T cells in long-lasting Graves disease. TCRdb analysed the multiplex PCR reads with MiXCR anew, one entry per CDR3 protein. The table includes roughly 530,000 distinct CDR3 sequences, about 16% detected once. The sample also formed part of further work on T cells in Graves' hyperthyroidism and ophthalmopathy.

The source was peripheral blood mononuclear cells (PBMCs), collected at new diagnosis, from a patient treated with antithyroid drugs. All receptors come from a woman aged 35-65 years with Graves disease. CDR3s include the opening cysteine and the closing phenylalanine or tryptophan. The D gene is left open where the match is weak. The size entry is marked missing in some rows and otherwise reads once, few, many or a size class.

TRBV19,NA,17,TRBJ1-1,NA,TGTGCCAGTAGTGCGCATGTGCGGGATCGGAAGAACACTGAAGCTTTCTTT,CASSAHVRDRKNTEAFF
TRBV7-3,NA,15,TRBJ1-1,TRBD1,TGTGCCAGCAGCGCGACAGGGGCGTTTGGCACTGAAGCTTTCTTT,CASSATGAFGTEAFF
TRBV12-3/TRBV12-4,many,20,TRBJ2-5,TRBD2,TGTGCCAGCAGTTTCGGACTAGCGGGGCCGCGAATAACGAACCAAGAGACCCAGTACTTC,CASSFGLAGPRITNQETQYF
TRBV28,NA,16,TRBJ2-3,TRBD1,TGTGCCAGCAGTTCCTCGACAGGGGGGGGGACAGATACGCAGTATTTT,CASSSSTGGGTDTQYF
TRBV6-1,many,15,TRBJ2-3,TRBD2,TGTGCCAGCAGCGATAGCGGGGGTGGGACAGATACGCAGTATTTT,CASSDSGGGTDTQYF
TRBV3-1,few,13,TRBJ1-6,NA,TGTGCCAGCAGTTGGCAGGGTGGGTCACCCCTCCACTTT,CASSWQGGSPLHF
TRBV7-9,NA,14,TRBJ1-1,NA,TGTGCCAGCAGCAGACAGATGTCGAACACTGAAGCTTTCTTT,CASSRQMSNTEAFF
TRBV12-3/TRBV12-4,many,16,TRBJ1-1,NA,TGTGCCAGCAGCCCCGCCGCCGCCCCAGGGATCACTGAAGCTTTCTTT,CASSPAAAPGITEAFF
TRBV5-1,many,16,TRBJ1-1,TRBD1,TGCGCCAGCAGCTTGGAGGGACAGGGGGCCGGCACTGAAGCTTTCTTT,CASSLEGQGAGTEAFF
TRBV6-1,many,17,TRBJ2-7,TRBD2,TGTGCCAGCTTGACTAGCGGGGGGGACTCTACCTCCTACGAGCAGTACTTC,CASLTSGGDSTSYEQYF
TRBV9,few,15,TRBJ1-5,NA,TGTGCCAGCAGCGTAATGTTCAGGGTTGGTCAGCCCCAGCATTTT,CASSVMFRVGQPQHF
TRBV6-1,NA,15,TRBJ2-7,TRBD1,TGTGCCAGCAGACCCGGGACAGGGGAACAGTACGAGCAGTACTTC,CASRPGTGEQYEQYF
TRBV12-3/TRBV12-4,many,16,TRBJ1-1,NA,TGTGCCAGCAGCCTAAGCGGGGGCCGGAGGAACACTGAAGCTTTCTTT,CASSLSGGRRNTEAFF
TRBV6-1,NA,12,TRBJ1-5,NA,TGTGCCAGCTCGCCGCCGAATCAGTCCCAGCATTTT,CASSPPNQSQHF
TRBV6-1,NA,13,TRBJ1-1,NA,TGTGCCAGCAGTGAGGGGGCAAGCACTGAAGCTTTCTTT,CASSEGASTEAFF
TRBV4-1,NA,14,TRBJ1-4,NA,TGCGCCAGCAGCTCGGGACGAAGTAATGAAAAACTGTTTTTT,CASSSGRSNEKLFF
TRBV19,NA,15,TRBJ2-1,TRBD2,TGTGCCAGTAGTATGGTTAGCGGGGCCTCCAATGAGCAGTTCTTC,CASSMVSGASNEQFF
TRBV5-1,many,13,TRBJ2-1,NA,TGCGCCAGCAGCTTGGCCAGGAACAATGAGCAGTTCTTC,CASSLARNNEQFF
TRBV18,many,16,TRBJ1-5,TRBD1,TGTGCCAGCTCACCACCGGGACAGGGTGGCAATCAGCCCCAGCATTTT,CASSPPGQGGNQPQHF
TRBV2,many,15,TRBJ2-5,NA,TGTGCCAGCAGACGGGAATCAGGGGCTGGAGAGACCCAGTACTTC,CASRRESGAGETQYF
TRBV3-1,many,12,TRBJ1-5,NA,TGTGCCAGCAGCCAGGACAATCAGCCCCAGCATTTT,CASSQDNQPQHF
TRBV19,NA,15,TRBJ2-2,NA,TGTGCCAGTAGTATTGGTCAGACGAACACCGGGGAGCTGTTTTTT,CASSIGQTNTGELFF
TRBV2,many,14,TRBJ2-3,NA,TGTGCCAGCAGTGATAAGGGTTACACAGATACGCAGTATTTT,CASSDKGYTDTQYF
TRBV20-1,NA,14,TRBJ2-5,TRBD2,TGCAGTTCCGAGACTAGCGGGGGCCAAGAGACCCAGTACTTC,CSSETSGGQETQYF
TRBV3-1,many,14,TRBJ1-6,NA,TGTGCCAGCAGCCAAGGAGGGGTCCATTCACCCCTCCACTTT,CASSQGGVHSPLHF
TRBV5-1,many,14,TRBJ2-2,TRBD1,TGCGCCAGCCAGGGACAGCCTGACACCGGGGAGCTGTTTTTT,CASQGQPDTGELFF
TRBV5-1,many,13,TRBJ2-7,NA,TGCGCCAGCAGACTCGACACCTCCTACGAGCAGTACTTC,CASRLDTSYEQYF
TRBV20-1,few,15,TRBJ2-4,TRBD1,TGCAGTGCTAGCCTCCATTGGGACAGGGAAAACATTCAGTACTTC,CSASLHWDRENIQYF
TRBV12-3/TRBV12-4,NA,14,TRBJ1-3,NA,TGTGCCAGCAGTTTTCAGGGCGGGGGAAACACCATATATTTT,CASSFQGGGNTIYF
TRBV2,few,20,TRBJ2-3,TRBD2,TGTGCCAGCAGCCCCGCGCTCCTAGCGGGGGCTCTAACTAGCACAGATACGCAGTATTTT,CASSPALLAGALTSTDTQYF
TRBV29-1,few,11,TRBJ2-1,NA,TGCAGCGTTGTAGATTACAATGAGCAGTTCTTC,CSVVDYNEQFF
TRBV20-1,few,13,TRBJ2-7,TRBD2,TGCAGTGCTAGAGTAGCGGGGGTCGGGTTGCAGTACTTC,CSARVAGVGLQYF
TRBV13,many,15,TRBJ2-5,NA,TGTGCCAGCACCTCAGGGAGGAACCCCCAAGAGACCCAGTACTTC,CASTSGRNPQETQYF
TRBV20-1,many,15,TRBJ1-5,TRBD1,TGCAGTGCTAGAAGGACAGGGTTTAACGATCAGCCCCAGCATTTT,CSARRTGFNDQPQHF
TRBV2,many,15,TRBJ1-3,NA,TGTGCCAGCAGAGAGGACATTTCCTCTGGAAACACCATATATTTT,CASREDISSGNTIYF